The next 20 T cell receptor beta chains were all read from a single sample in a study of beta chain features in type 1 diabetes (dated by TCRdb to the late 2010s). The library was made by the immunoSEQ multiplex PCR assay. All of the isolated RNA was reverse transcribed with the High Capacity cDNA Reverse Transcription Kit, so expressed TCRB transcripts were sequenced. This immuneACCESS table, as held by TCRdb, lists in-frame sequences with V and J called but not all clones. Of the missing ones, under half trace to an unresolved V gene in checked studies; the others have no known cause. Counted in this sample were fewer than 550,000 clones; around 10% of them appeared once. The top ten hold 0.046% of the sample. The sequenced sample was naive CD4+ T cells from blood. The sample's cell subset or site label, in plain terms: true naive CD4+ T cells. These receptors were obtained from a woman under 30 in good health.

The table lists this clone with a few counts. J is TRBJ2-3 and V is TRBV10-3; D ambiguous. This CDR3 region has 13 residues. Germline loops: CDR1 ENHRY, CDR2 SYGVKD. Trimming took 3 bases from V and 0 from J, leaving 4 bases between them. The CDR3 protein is CAISETSTDTQYF. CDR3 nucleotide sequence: TGTGCCATCAGTGAAACTAGCACAGATACGCAGTATTTT.

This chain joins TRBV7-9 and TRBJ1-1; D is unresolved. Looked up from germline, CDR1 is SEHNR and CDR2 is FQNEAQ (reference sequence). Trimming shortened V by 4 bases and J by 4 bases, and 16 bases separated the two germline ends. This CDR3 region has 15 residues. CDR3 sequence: CASSSLRGPGTEAFF. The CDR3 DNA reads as TGTGCCAGCAGCTCGCTAAGAGGCCCGGGCACTGAAGCTTTCTTT.

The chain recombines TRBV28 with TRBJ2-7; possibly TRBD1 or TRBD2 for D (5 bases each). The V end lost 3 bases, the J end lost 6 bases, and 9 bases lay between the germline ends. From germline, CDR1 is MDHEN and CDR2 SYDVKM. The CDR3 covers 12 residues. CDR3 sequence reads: CASSFMRGEQYV. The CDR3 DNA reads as TGTGCCAGCAGTTTCATGAGGGGCGAGCAGTACGTC.

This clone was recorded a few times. In DNA form, the CDR3 reads TGTGCCAGCAAGGGCGACAGGGGGAATGCCGGGGAGCTGTTTTTT. This codes for CASKGDRGNAGELFF. This rearrangement joins TRBV25-1 to TRBJ2-2; 9 bases match TRBD1. The J segment lost 6 bases and the V segment lost 7 bases, leaving 9 bases of the junction unmatched. The germline V gene has CDR1 MGHDK and CDR2 SYGVNS. This CDR3 region has 15 residues.

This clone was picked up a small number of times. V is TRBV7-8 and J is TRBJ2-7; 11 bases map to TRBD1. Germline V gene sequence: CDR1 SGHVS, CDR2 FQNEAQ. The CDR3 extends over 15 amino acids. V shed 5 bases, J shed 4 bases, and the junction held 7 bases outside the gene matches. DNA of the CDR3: TGTGCCAGCAGCGTTGGGACAGGGGGAACGTACGAGCAGTACGTC. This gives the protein CASSVGTGGTYEQYV.

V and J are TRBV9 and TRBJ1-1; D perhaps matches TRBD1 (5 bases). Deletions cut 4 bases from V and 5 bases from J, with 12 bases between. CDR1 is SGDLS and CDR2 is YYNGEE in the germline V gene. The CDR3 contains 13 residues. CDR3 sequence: CASSTTEGTEAFF. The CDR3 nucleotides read TGTGCCAGCAGCACCACCGAGGGGACTGAAGCTTTCTTT.

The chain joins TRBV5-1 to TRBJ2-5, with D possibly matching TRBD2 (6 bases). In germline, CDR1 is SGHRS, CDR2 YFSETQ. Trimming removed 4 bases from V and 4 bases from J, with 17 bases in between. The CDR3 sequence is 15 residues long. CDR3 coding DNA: TGCGCCAGCAGCATGGGACGAGGGGAGGTAGAGACCCAGTACTTC. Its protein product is CASSMGRGEVETQYF.

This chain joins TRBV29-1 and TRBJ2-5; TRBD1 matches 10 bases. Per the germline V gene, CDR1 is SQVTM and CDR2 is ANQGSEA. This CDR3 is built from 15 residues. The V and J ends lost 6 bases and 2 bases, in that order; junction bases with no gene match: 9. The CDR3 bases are TGCAGCGTCGGACCCGGGACAGGGGTACAAGAGACCCAGTACTTC. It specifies CSVGPGTGVQETQYF.

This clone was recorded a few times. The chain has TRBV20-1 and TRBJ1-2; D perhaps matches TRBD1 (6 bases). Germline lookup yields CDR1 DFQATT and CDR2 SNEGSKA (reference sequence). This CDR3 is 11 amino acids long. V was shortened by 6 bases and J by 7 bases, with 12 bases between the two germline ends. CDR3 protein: CSALQGSGYTF. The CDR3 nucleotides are TGCAGTGCCCTACAGGGCTCTGGCTACACCTTC.

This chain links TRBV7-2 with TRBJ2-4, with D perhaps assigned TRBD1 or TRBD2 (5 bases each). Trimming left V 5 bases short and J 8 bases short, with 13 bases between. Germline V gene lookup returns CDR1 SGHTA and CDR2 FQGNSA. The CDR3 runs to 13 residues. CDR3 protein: CASSRDSGDIQYF. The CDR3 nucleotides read TGTGCCAGCAGCCGAGACAGCGGAGACATTCAGTACTTC.

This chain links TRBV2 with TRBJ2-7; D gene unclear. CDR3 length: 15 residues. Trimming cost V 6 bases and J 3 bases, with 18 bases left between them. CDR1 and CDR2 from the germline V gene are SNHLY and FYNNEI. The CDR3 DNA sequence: TGTGCCAGCAGGGAACGGCAGCTTCTTAACTACGAGCAGTACGTC. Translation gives CASRERQLLNYEQYV.

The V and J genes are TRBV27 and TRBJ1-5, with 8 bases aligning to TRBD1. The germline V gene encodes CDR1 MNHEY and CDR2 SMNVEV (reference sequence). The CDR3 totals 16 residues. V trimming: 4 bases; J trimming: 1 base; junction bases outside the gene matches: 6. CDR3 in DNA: TGTGCCAGCAGTTCTCGGACAGGGAAGAGCAATCAGCCCCAGCATTTT. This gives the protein CASSSRTGKSNQPQHF.

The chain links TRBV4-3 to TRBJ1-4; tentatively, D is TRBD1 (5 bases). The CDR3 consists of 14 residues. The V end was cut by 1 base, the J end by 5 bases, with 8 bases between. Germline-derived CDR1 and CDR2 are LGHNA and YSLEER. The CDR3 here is CASSQGQRNEKLFF. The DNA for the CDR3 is TGCGCCAGCAGCCAAGGACAGAGGAATGAAAAACTGTTTTTT.

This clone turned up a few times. The CDR3 DNA sequence: TGTGCCAGTAGCCTACTGGGTCTAGCGAACAATGAGCAGTTCTTC. It yields the protein CASSLLGLANNEQFF. The gene calls are TRBV19 and TRBJ2-1; TRBD2 is a possible D gene (6 bases). The V gene's germline CDR1 is LNHDA and CDR2 SQIVND (reference sequence). The CDR3 extends over 15 amino acids. V lost 6 bases, J lost 5 bases, and 17 bases lay in between.

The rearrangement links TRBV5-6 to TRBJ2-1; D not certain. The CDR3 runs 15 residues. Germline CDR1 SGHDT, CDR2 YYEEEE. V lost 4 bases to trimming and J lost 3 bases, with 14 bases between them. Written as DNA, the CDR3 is TGTGCCAGCAGCCCACGTGGTCGGATCTACAATGAGCAGTTCTTC. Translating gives CASSPRGRIYNEQFF.

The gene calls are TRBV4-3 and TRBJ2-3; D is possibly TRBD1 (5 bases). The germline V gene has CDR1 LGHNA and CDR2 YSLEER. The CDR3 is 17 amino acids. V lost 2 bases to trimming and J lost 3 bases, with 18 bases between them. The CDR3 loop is CASSQSPVQGRTDTQYF. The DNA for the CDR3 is TGCGCCAGCAGCCAATCCCCGGTGCAGGGTAGGACAGATACGCAGTATTTT.

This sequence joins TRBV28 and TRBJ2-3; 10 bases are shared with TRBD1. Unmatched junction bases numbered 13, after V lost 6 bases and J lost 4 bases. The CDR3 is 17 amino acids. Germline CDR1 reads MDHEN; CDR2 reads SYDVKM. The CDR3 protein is CASSYIRDRGGSDTQYF. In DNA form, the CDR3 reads TGTGCCAGCAGCTACATCCGGGACAGGGGTGGATCAGATACGCAGTATTTT.

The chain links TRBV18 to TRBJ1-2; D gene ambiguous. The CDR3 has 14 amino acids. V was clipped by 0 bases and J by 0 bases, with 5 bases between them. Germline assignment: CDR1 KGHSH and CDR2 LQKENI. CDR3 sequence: CASSPPEANYGYTF. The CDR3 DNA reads TGTGCCAGCTCACCACCTGAGGCTAACTATGGCTACACCTTC.

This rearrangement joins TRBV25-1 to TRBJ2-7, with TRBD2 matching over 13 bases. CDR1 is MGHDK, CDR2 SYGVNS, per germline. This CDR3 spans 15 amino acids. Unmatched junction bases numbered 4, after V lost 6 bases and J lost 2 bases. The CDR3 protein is CASRPTSGRAYEQYF. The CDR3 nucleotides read TGTGCCAGCAGGCCAACTAGCGGGAGGGCCTACGAGCAGTACTTC.

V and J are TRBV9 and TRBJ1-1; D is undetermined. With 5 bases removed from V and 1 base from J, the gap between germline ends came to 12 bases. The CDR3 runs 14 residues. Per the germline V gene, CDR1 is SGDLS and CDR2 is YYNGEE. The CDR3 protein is CASRAQPWNTEAFF. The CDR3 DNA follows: TGTGCCAGCAGGGCACAGCCATGGAACACTGAAGCTTTCTTT. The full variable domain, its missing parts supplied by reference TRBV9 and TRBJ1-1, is DSGVTQTPKHLITATGQRVTLRCSPRSGDLSVYWYQQSLDQGLQFLIQYYNGEERAKGNILERFSAQQFPDLHSELNLSSLELGDSALYFCASRAQPWNTEAFFGQGTRLTVV.